These 14 T cell receptor beta chains share one sample of origin, sequenced in a study of shared clonotypes between healthy human individuals. Repertoires were generated with immunoSEQ multiplex PCR, while TCRdb's copy carries only in-frame clones and drops some. This sample has about 2.1 million clones, with approximately 94% found just once. CD45RO-negative cells were positively selected for CCR7, leaving out terminally differentiated effector memory CD45RA+ cells. The source material was naive CD8+ T cells from PBMCs. These receptors all stem from a man aged 18 to 30 in good health. Some clones in this sample may be carry-over from other donors' samples.

A word on this clone: Other DNA variants within this sample encode the same CDR3. The chain carries TRBV30 and TRBJ1-1; possibly TRBD1 for D (6 bases). The CDR3 is 15 amino acids. Germline CDR1 and CDR2: GTSNPN and SVGIG (reference sequence). V gave up 3 bases and J gave up 1 base, with 15 bases separating them. CDR3 sequence reads: CAWSPFHRANTEAFF. Written as DNA, the CDR3 is TGTGCCTGGAGCCCCTTCCACAGGGCGAACACTGAAGCTTTCTTT.

The chain employs TRBV18 and TRBJ1-1; weak D call: TRBD1 (6 bases). Germline V gene lookup returns CDR1 KGHSH and CDR2 LQKENI. V lost 6 bases to trimming and J lost 2 bases, with 13 bases between them. This CDR3 spans 14 amino acids. CDR3 sequence reads: CASSPGTHNTEAFF. The CDR3 DNA reads as TGTGCCAGCTCCCCCGGGACACATAACACTGAAGCTTTCTTT.

This clone was found once. This sequence joins TRBV12-5 and TRBJ2-7, with D hard to call. Per germline, CDR1 LGHNT and CDR2 FRNRAP. V was cut by 1 base and J by 0 bases, with 16 bases left in between. The CDR3 runs to 17 residues. The CDR3 sequence is CASGLAALNINSYEQYF. The CDR3, as DNA: TGTGCTAGTGGTTTGGCCGCACTAAACATAAACTCCTACGAGCAGTACTTC.

The chain recombines TRBV7-9 with TRBJ1-2, with unresolved D. Germline CDR1 reads SEHNR; CDR2 reads FQNEAQ (reference sequence). V shed 0 bases and J shed 4 bases, with 12 bases lying between them. This CDR3 is 15 amino acids long. The CDR3 DNA reads as TGTGCCAGCAGCTTAGCCTACCGGACGGCCTATGGCTACACCTTC. Amino acid sequence: CASSLAYRTAYGYTF.

The chain links TRBV29-1 to TRBJ2-7, with 10 bases lining up with TRBD1. This CDR3 is 16 amino acids long. V trimming: 0 bases; J trimming: 5 bases; junction bases outside the gene matches: 10. Germline loops: CDR1 SQVTM, CDR2 ANQGSEA. CDR3 nucleotide sequence: TGCAGCGTTGAAGACCCCTTCGGGACAGGGGACGACGAGCAGTACTTC. It encodes CSVEDPFGTGDDEQYF.

The chain couples TRBV5-4 to TRBJ2-1; D assignment may be TRBD1 or TRBD2 (7 bases each). CDR3 length equals 19 residues. V dropped 4 bases and J dropped 4 bases, with 27 bases sitting between them. Germline values: CDR1 SGHNT, CDR2 YYREEE (reference sequence). The CDR3 coding sequence is TGTGCCAGCAGCGGACTGGCTACTTTGACGGGGGGACAGTACAATGAGCAGTTCTTC. It yields the protein CASSGLATLTGGQYNEQFF. The full variable domain, in which reference TRBV5-4 and TRBJ2-1 provide the parts outside the CDR3, is ETGVTQSPTHLIKTRGQQVTLRCSSQSGHNTVSWYQQALGQGPQFIFQYYREEENGRGNFPPRFSGLQFPNYSSELNVNALELDDSALYLCASSGLATLTGGQYNEQFFGPGTRLTVL.

The chain joins TRBV10-3 to TRBJ2-7; no definite D call. Germline CDR1 is ENHRY and CDR2 is SYGVKD. V was cut by 7 bases and J by 3 bases, with 7 bases left in between. This CDR3 is 11 amino acids long. The CDR3 DNA follows: TGTGCCATCAAGGCAGACTACGAGCAGTACTTC. Translating it yields CAIKADYEQYF.

The rearrangement joins TRBV4-1 to TRBJ1-5; the D gene is possibly TRBD1 (5 bases). V lost 4 bases and J lost 7, with 17 bases in between. The CDR3 covers 15 residues. CDR1 is MGHRA and CDR2 is YSYEKL in the germline V gene. CDR3 region: CASSPWGRDGQPQHF. In DNA, the CDR3 is TGCGCCAGCAGCCCGTGGGGCAGGGATGGGCAGCCCCAGCATTTT.

The chain couples TRBV19 to TRBJ2-1; 13 positions match TRBD2. V dropped 5 bases and J dropped 3; count of bases not matched to a gene: 4. Germline loops: CDR1 LNHDA, CDR2 SQIVND (reference sequence). The CDR3 runs to 16 residues. CDR3 sequence: CASSHRTSGSYNEQFF. DNA for the CDR3: TGTGCCAGTAGTCACCGGACTAGCGGGAGCTACAATGAGCAGTTCTTC. Combining the CDR3 with reference TRBV19 and TRBJ2-1 gives the whole variable domain DGGITQSPKYLFRKEGQNVTLSCEQNLNHDAMYWYRQDPGQGLRLIYYSQIVNDFQKGDIAEGYSVSREKKESFPLTVTSAQKNPTAFYLCASSHRTSGSYNEQFFGPGTRLTVL.

This chain links TRBV4-1 with TRBJ2-5; the D gene could be TRBD1 or TRBD2 (5 bases each). The CDR3 extends over 16 amino acids. V was pared by 0 bases and J by 7 bases, with 18 bases between. Germline lookup yields CDR1 MGHRA and CDR2 YSYEKL. The CDR3, as DNA: TGCGCCAGCAGCCAAGATCATGGGACGCCAAGGGGGACCCAGTACTTC. Translating gives CASSQDHGTPRGTQYF.

The J gene is TRBJ1-2, the V gene TRBV13, with D maybe TRBD1 (6 bases). The germline V gene has CDR1 PRHDT and CDR2 FYEKMQ (reference sequence). This CDR3 is built from 12 residues. V was pared by 5 bases and J by 13 bases, with 17 bases between. The CDR3 here is CASSAGGRGPTF. The CDR3 DNA sequence: TGTGCCAGCAGCGCCGGCGGCAGGGGCCCCACCTTC.

This rearrangement joins TRBV18 to TRBJ2-1, with D possibly matching TRBD1 (6 bases). Germline loops: CDR1 KGHSH, CDR2 LQKENI. V gave up 2 bases and J gave up 1 base, with 9 bases separating them. The CDR3 contains 15 residues. The CDR3 coding sequence is TGTGCCAGCTCACCAAGGGGGTCTTCCTACAATGAGCAGTTCTTC. Translating it yields CASSPRGSSYNEQFF.

The chain recombines TRBV9 with TRBJ2-3; 15 positions match TRBD2. The germline V gene encodes CDR1 SGDLS and CDR2 YYNGEE. V was pared by 3 bases and J by 0 bases, with 8 bases of the junction left unmatched. The CDR3 spans 19 residues. The CDR3 sequence: CASSAIPGLAGGSTDTQYF. The CDR3 DNA is TGTGCCAGCAGCGCTATACCGGGACTAGCGGGAGGAAGCACAGATACGCAGTATTTT.

The chain is built from TRBV6-1 and TRBJ2-1; D might be TRBD2 (5 bases). Trimming removed 2 bases from V and 12 bases from J, with 14 bases in between. The CDR3 spans 13 residues. Germline V gives CDR1 MNHNS, CDR2 SASEGT. CDR3 nucleotide sequence: TGTGCCAGCAGTGAATATGAGGGAGTGGTGCAGTTCTTC. Its protein is CASSEYEGVVQFF.